Shown below are 20 T cell receptor beta chains from a single sample sequenced in a study of T-cell memory formation after mild COVID-19 (dated by TCRdb to about 2021). Libraries were prepared through 5' RACE. TCRdb records Illumina NovaSeq 6000 as the sequencer. TCRdb itself trimmed the public reads at Q25 with fastp, ran MiXCR and retained productive beta chains. Rows are combined by CDR3 protein, so each entry shows the most common genes and DNA. Here the sample has some 270,000 distinct CDR3 sequences; 15% occur a single time. 2% to 2.5% of the sample goes to the ten largest clones. Sequenced sample: PBMCs or a T cell subset sorted from them (not recorded which). The receptors shown here come from an adult woman who had mild COVID-19 (a few samples of this study predate the infection). The sample titles of this study are shuffled in the database, so cell type and time point are left out; the donor was told from shared clones.

This clonotype was counted between two and nine times. This chain uses TRBV7-8 with TRBJ1-1; D unresolved. The CDR3 runs 14 residues. Germline V gene data show CDR1 as SGHVS and CDR2 as FQNEAQ. Trimming left V 5 bases short and J 0 bases short, with 10 bases between. CDR3 sequence reads: CASSTRNMNTEAFF. The CDR3 DNA reads as TGTGCCAGCAGCACTCGGAACATGAACACTGAAGCTTTCTTT.

This clonotype was observed a few times. The chain combines TRBV24-1 with TRBJ2-3, with D possibly being TRBD1 (6 bases). Trimming removed 4 bases at V and 8 bases at J, with 30 bases between. The CDR3 is 19 residues long. Germline lookup yields CDR1 KGHDR and CDR2 SFDVKD. The DNA for the CDR3 is TGTGCCACCAGTGACCTTTCCGTTGATTTTAGGACAGACGATCGTACGCAGTATTTT. Translation: CATSDLSVDFRTDDRTQYF.

In this sample, this clonotype turned up a few times. J is TRBJ2-5 and V is TRBV18, with TRBD2 matching 7 bases. There are 16 residues in the CDR3. With V trimmed by 2 bases and J by 1 base, 7 bases remained unmatched. CDR1 and CDR2 (germline): KGHSH, LQKENI. CDR3 nucleotide sequence: TGTGCCAGCTCACCATTGCCCGGGGGGACCCAAGAGACCCAGTACTTC. It codes for CASSPLPGGTQETQYF.

The CDR3 loop is CASSVFRDRTDTQYF. In nucleotides, the CDR3 is TGTGCCAGCAGCGTATTCAGGGATCGCACAGATACGCAGTATTTT. The chain has TRBV9 and TRBJ2-3; maybe TRBD1 (5 bases). V gave up 1 base and J gave up 1 base, with 10 bases separating them. Germline lookup yields CDR1 SGDLS and CDR2 YYNGEE. The CDR3 has 15 residues.

The chain combines TRBV12-3 or TRBV12-4 with TRBJ1-5, with D hard to call. This CDR3 is built from 14 residues. Trimming cost V 4 bases and J 11 bases, with 18 bases left between them. The CDR3 loop reads CASSWATRVGAQHF. DNA of the CDR3: TGTGCCAGCAGTTGGGCGACCCGGGTTGGGGCCCAGCATTTT.

This clonotype was observed many times. CDR3 coding DNA: TGTGCCAGCAGTTTAGTGGCAAACTATGGCTACACCTTC. Translated, it gives CASSLVANYGYTF. This sequence joins TRBV12-3 or TRBV12-4 and TRBJ1-2; D unclear. Trimming removed 1 base at V and 2 bases at J, with 5 bases between. The CDR3 extends over 13 amino acids.

V gene TRBV12-3 or TRBV12-4 combines with J gene TRBJ2-1, with D unclear. The CDR3 is made up of 15 amino acids. Trimming cost V 3 bases and J 4 bases, with 13 bases left between them. DNA for the CDR3: TGTGCCAGCAGTTTGCGATTGGGTTCGTACAATGAGCAGTTCTTC. Translation: CASSLRLGSYNEQFF.

This clonotype was found a few times. J is TRBJ2-1 and V is TRBV6-6; TRBD2 agrees at 8 bases. CDR3 length equals 17 residues. V lost 0 bases to trimming and J lost 7 bases; unmatched junction nucleotides: 11. CDR1 MNHNY and CDR2 SVGAGI come from the germline V gene (reference sequence). CDR3 loop: CASSYSPASGLFNEQFF. The CDR3 region has the DNA TGTGCCAGCAGTTACTCTCCTGCTAGCGGGTTATTTAATGAGCAGTTCTTC.

To note about this clonotype: A read error may account for a junction end that differs from germline. The chain is built from TRBV15 and TRBJ2-7, with 10 bases that match TRBD2. The CDR3 is 15 residues long. Germline CDR1 and CDR2: LNHNV and YYDKDF (reference sequence). CDR3 coding DNA: TGTGCCACCATCAGAGGGGGACTAGCGCCGTACGAGCAGTACTTC. Its protein product is CATIRGGLAPYEQYF.

This clonotype was seen only a few times. This rearrangement joins TRBV4-1 to TRBJ2-1, with 12 bases identical to TRBD2. Germline V gene data show CDR1 as MGHRA and CDR2 as YSYEKL. Germline trimming cut 5 bases from V and 1 base from J; bases unmatched to any gene: 18. CDR3 length equals 21 residues. CDR3 nucleotide sequence: TGCGCCAGCAGCTTCTCTCGGTCGCTAGCGGGGGGGCCCGGGTCCTACAATGAGCAGTTCTTC. It specifies CASSFSRSLAGGPGSYNEQFF.

The chain couples TRBV5-6 to TRBJ1-1; perhaps TRBD1 as D (6 bases). Trimming cost V 2 bases and J 1 base, with 12 bases left between them. CDR1 is SGHDT and CDR2 is YYEEEE in the germline V gene. CDR3 length: 15 amino acids. The CDR3 nucleotides read TGTGCCAGCAGCTTACAGGGTAAGAGGAACACTGAAGCTTTCTTT. Encoded protein: CASSLQGKRNTEAFF.

The chain carries TRBV18 and TRBJ2-3; D ambiguous. In germline, CDR1 is KGHSH, CDR2 LQKENI. The CDR3 contains 16 residues. Between the trimmed V and J ends, which lost 1 base and 2 bases, there was a span of 13 bases. The chain's CDR3 is CASSPRRGTTTDTQYF. The CDR3 DNA reads as TGTGCCAGCTCACCACGGCGCGGCACTACCACAGATACGCAGTATTTT.

This clonotype was counted a single time. The genes are TRBV12-5 and TRBJ1-1; possible D gene TRBD1, 6 bases. The V end lost 0 bases, the J end lost 1 base, and 15 bases lay between the germline ends. Germline V CDR1 and CDR2: LGHNT, FRNRAP. The CDR3 consists of 17 residues. The CDR3 coding sequence is TGTGCTAGTGGTTTGGTACCTGGACAGAGCCAGAACACTGAAGCTTTCTTT. Protein product: CASGLVPGQSQNTEAFF.

This clonotype was seen a few times. The V call is TRBV4-2, the J call TRBJ2-5, with D possibly TRBD2 on 5 matching bases. V lost 1 base, J lost 2 bases, and 11 bases lay in between. The CDR3 has 15 amino acids. The germline V gene has CDR1 LGHNA and CDR2 YNFKEQ. The CDR3 sequence: CASSQGSGIQETQYF. CDR3 bases: TGTGCCAGCAGCCAAGGGAGCGGAATTCAAGAGACCCAGTACTTC.

This clonotype was detected ten times or more. The genes are TRBV4-2 and TRBJ2-3; perhaps TRBD2 as D (6 bases). The CDR3 spans 16 residues. The V and J ends lost 0 bases and 7 bases respectively, with 17 bases between them. Germline CDR1 reads LGHNA; CDR2 reads YNFKEQ. This chain's CDR3 is CASSQDMAGSINTQYF. The CDR3 DNA follows: TGTGCCAGCAGCCAAGATATGGCCGGGAGTATAAATACGCAGTATTTT.

This clonotype was recorded a few times. The chain is built from TRBV20-1 and TRBJ2-3, with 7 bases matching TRBD2. CDR1 and CDR2 from the germline V gene are DFQATT and SNEGSKA (reference sequence). Trimming cost V 3 bases and J 4 bases; bases outside gene matches: 10. The CDR3 totals 15 residues. CDR3 region: CSASGRGGGSDTQYF. The CDR3 nucleotides are TGCAGTGCTAGCGGGCGCGGGGGAGGCTCAGATACGCAGTATTTT.

This clonotype was seen just once. V and J are TRBV7-9 and TRBJ1-2, with a tentative D call TRBD1 (5 bases). This CDR3 comprises 14 residues. The ends were cut back, 4 bases at V and 6 bases at J, with 15 bases in the middle. The V gene's germline CDR1 is SEHNR and CDR2 FQNEAQ (reference sequence). The CDR3 region is CASSSQGPADGYTF. CDR3 nucleotides: TGTGCCAGCAGCTCTCAGGGCCCGGCTGATGGCTACACCTTC. The full variable domain, completed using reference TRBV7-9 and TRBJ1-2, is DTGVSQNPRHKITKRGQNVTFRCDPISEHNRLYWYRQTLGQGPEFLTYFQNEAQLEKSRLLSDRFSAERPKGSFSTLEIQRTEQGDSAMYLCASSSQGPADGYTFGSGTRLTVV.

The table lists this clonotype with a few counts. This chain connects TRBV20-1 to TRBJ2-2; D unresolved. The CDR3 extends over 11 amino acids. Germline loops: CDR1 DFQATT, CDR2 SNEGSKA (reference sequence). The V end lost 3 bases, the J end lost 7 bases, and 6 bases lay between the germline ends. CDR3 sequence (DNA): TGCAGTGCTAGTTCTTTCGGGGAGCTGTTTTTT. The encoded protein is CSASSFGELFF.

This sequence joins TRBV7-9 and TRBJ1-2; 7 bases align to TRBD1. CDR3 length equals 14 residues. The junction had 7 bases not matched to a gene; V was cut back by 6 bases and J by 3 bases. CDR1 and CDR2 from the germline V gene are SEHNR and FQNEAQ (reference sequence). CDR3 DNA: TGTGCCAGCAGTCCCCGGGACAGCGACTATGGCTACACCTTC. Its translation is CASSPRDSDYGYTF.

Many counts were recorded for this clonotype. The genes are TRBV18 and TRBJ2-7; no reliable D call. Germline-derived CDR1 and CDR2 are KGHSH and LQKENI. This CDR3 is built from 14 residues. V was pared by 2 bases and J by 2 bases, with 10 bases between. This CDR3 reads CASSPGESPYEQYF. The CDR3 DNA follows: TGTGCCAGCTCACCAGGAGAGAGTCCCTACGAGCAGTACTTC.